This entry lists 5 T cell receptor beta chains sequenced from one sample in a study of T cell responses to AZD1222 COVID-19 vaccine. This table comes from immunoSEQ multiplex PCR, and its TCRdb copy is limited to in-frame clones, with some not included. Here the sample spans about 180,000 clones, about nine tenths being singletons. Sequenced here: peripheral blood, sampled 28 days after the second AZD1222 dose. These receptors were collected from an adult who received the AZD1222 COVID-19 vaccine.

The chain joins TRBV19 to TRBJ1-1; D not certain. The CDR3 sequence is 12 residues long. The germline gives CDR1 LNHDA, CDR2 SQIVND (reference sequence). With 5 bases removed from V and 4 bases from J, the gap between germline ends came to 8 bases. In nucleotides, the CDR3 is TGTGCCAGTAGTTTTCGAGTCACTGAAGCTTTCTTT. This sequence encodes CASSFRVTEAFF.

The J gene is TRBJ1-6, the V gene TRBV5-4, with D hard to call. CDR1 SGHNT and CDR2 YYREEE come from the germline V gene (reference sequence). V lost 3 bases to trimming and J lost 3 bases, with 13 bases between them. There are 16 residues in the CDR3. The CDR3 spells CASSSTHLGYNSPLHF. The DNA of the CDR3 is TGTGCCAGCAGCTCCACTCACCTCGGCTATAATTCACCCCTCCACTTT. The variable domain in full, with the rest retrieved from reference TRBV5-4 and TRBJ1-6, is ETGVTQSPTHLIKTRGQQVTLRCSSQSGHNTVSWYQQALGQGPQFIFQYYREEENGRGNFPPRFSGLQFPNYSSELNVNALELDDSALYLCASSSTHLGYNSPLHFGNGTRLTVT.

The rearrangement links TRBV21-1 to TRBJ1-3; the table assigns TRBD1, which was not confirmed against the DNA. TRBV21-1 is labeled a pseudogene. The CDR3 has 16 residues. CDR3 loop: CASSWGLWPGPNTIYF. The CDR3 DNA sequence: TGTGCCAGCAGCTGGGGGCTGTGGCCAGGGCCGAACACCATATATTTT.

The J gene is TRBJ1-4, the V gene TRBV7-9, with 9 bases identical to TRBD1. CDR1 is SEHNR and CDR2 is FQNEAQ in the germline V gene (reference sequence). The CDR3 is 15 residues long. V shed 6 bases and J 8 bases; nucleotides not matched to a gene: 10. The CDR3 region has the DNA TGTGCCAGCAGTCCCCCACAGGGGGCTAGGGAAAAACTGTTTTTT. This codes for CASSPPQGAREKLFF.

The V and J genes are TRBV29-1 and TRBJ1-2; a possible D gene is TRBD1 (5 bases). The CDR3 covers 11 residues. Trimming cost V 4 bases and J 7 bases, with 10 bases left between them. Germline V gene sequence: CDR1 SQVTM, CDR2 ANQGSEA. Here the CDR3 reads CSVGGQGGYTF. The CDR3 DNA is TGCAGCGTTGGTGGCCAGGGTGGCTACACCTTC.